Presented here are 24 T cell receptor beta chains from one specimen sequenced in a study of T cell repertoires in cytomegalovirus infection. The antigens for these receptors are not known. TCRdb re-called the reads with MiXCR, one entry per CDR3 protein. The sample has roughly 920,000 distinct CDR3 sequences; approximately 30% are singletons. Here the sequenced sample was cultured CD8+ T cells from PBMCs, taken from culture after CMV antigen stimulation. The receptor set was obtained from a human donor in good health (CMV status not recorded). Some clones in this sample may be carry-over from other donors' samples.

The chain combines TRBV12-3 or TRBV12-4 with TRBJ2-3; the D call may be TRBD1 or TRBD2 (5 bases each). V lost 6 bases to trimming and J lost 3 bases, with 16 bases between them. The CDR3 loop spans 15 amino acids. This CDR3 is CASSAGTFVTDTQYF. CDR3 in DNA: TGTGCCAGCAGCGCCGGGACCTTTGTGACAGATACGCAGTATTTT.

This chain connects TRBV6-6 to TRBJ1-1, with D maybe TRBD1 (6 bases). Germline CDR1 is MNHNY and CDR2 is SVGAGI (reference sequence). Trimming shortened V by 7 bases and J by 4 bases, and 16 bases separated the two germline ends. The CDR3 is 14 residues long. CDR3 DNA sequence: TGTGCCAGCATCAAAGTGCGGGGGGCCACTGAAGCTTTCTTT. Translating gives CASIKVRGATEAFF.

The rearrangement uses TRBV2 and TRBJ2-3; D gene unclear. Germline CDR1 SNHLY, CDR2 FYNNEI. V was shortened by 3 bases and J by 3 bases, with 7 bases between the two germline ends. The CDR3 is made up of 13 amino acids. This CDR3 is CASSDFGTDTQYF. DNA for the CDR3: TGTGCCAGCAGTGACTTTGGGACAGATACGCAGTATTTT. Combining the CDR3 with reference TRBV2 and TRBJ2-3 gives the whole variable domain EPEVTQTPSHQVTQMGQEVILRCVPISNHLYFYWYRQILGQKVEFLVSFYNNEISEKSEIFDDQFSVERPDGSNFTLKIRSTKLEDSAMYFCASSDFGTDTQYFGPGTRLTVL.

This clonotype showed up just a few times. J is TRBJ1-1 and V is TRBV7-9; D uncertain. The CDR3 extends over 14 amino acids. The V gene lost 1 base and the J gene lost 3 bases, with 9 bases spanning the gap. CDR1 and CDR2 from the germline V gene are SEHNR and FQNEAQ (reference sequence). DNA for the CDR3: TGTGCCAGCAGCTTAGTCCAATTGGACACTGAAGCTTTCTTT. Protein: CASSLVQLDTEAFF.

The CDR3 here is CASSEGALREAFF. The CDR3 nucleotides read TGCGCCAGCAGCGAGGGGGCTTTGCGTGAAGCTTTCTTT. This chain links TRBV10-2 with TRBJ1-1; TRBD1 agrees at 7 bases. After removal of 6 bases from V and 7 bases from J, the junction contained 8 bases not matched to a gene. CDR3 length: 13 amino acids. Germline assignment: CDR1 WSHSY and CDR2 SAAADI.

This clonotype was counted at least ten times. The V gene is TRBV7-2, the J gene TRBJ1-1; 11 positions match TRBD1. Germline V lookup: CDR1 SGHTA, CDR2 FQGNSA. The V gene end was trimmed by 3 bases and the J gene end by 4 bases; junction bases not matched to a gene: 7. The length of the CDR3 is 16 residues. CDR3 nucleotides: TGTGCCAGCAGCTTGGGGTCCGGGACAGGGGGCACTGAAGCTTTCTTT. Translation: CASSLGSGTGGTEAFF.

This clonotype was recorded a few times. V is TRBV7-6 and J is TRBJ1-2; 7 nucleotides align to TRBD1. Germline-derived CDR1 and CDR2 are SGHVS and FNYEAQ. The ends lost 1 base at V and 5 bases at J; junction bases unmatched: 7. The CDR3 length is 15 residues. CDR3 amino acids: CASSLGQGNMYGYTF. The CDR3, as DNA: TGTGCCAGCAGCTTAGGACAGGGAAATATGTATGGCTACACCTTC.

The genes are TRBV15 and TRBJ2-7, with TRBD2 identical over 9 bases. V gave up 11 bases and J gave up 3 bases; unmatched junction bases: 8. This CDR3 comprises 13 residues. Germline CDR1 reads LNHNV; CDR2 reads YYDKDF (reference sequence). CDR3 protein: CAGGPSGDYEQYF. The CDR3 DNA reads as TGTGCCGGCGGGCCTAGCGGGGACTACGAGCAGTACTTC.

This clonotype turned up a few times. The CDR3 loop reads CASSKGVYNEQFF. The DNA of the CDR3 is TGTGCCAGTTCAAAGGGAGTTTACAATGAGCAGTTCTTC. The gene calls are TRBV6-1 and TRBJ2-1, with D possibly TRBD2 on 5 matching bases. Germline V gene lookup returns CDR1 MNHNS and CDR2 SASEGT. V was shortened by 9 bases and J by 4 bases, with 13 bases between the two germline ends. The CDR3 contains 13 residues.

J is TRBJ2-3 and V is TRBV11-2, with D perhaps matching TRBD1 (6 bases). CDR1 is SGHAT and CDR2 is FQNNGV in the germline V gene. CDR3 length: 15 amino acids. V lost 5 bases and J 0 bases, leaving 12 bases between the germline ends. The CDR3 sequence is CASSPRQVSTDTQYF. In DNA form, the CDR3 reads TGTGCCAGCAGCCCTCGACAGGTTAGCACAGATACGCAGTATTTT.

CDR3 in DNA: TGTGCCAGCAGTTGGGACAGGGCTACTGAAGCTTTCTTT. The encoded protein is CASSWDRATEAFF. The V and J genes are TRBV27 and TRBJ1-1, with 9 bases that match TRBD1. With V trimmed by 4 bases and J by 5 bases, 2 bases remained unmatched. The CDR3 has 13 residues. CDR1 and CDR2 from the germline V gene are MNHEY and SMNVEV (reference sequence).

This chain links TRBV18 with TRBJ2-2; TRBD1 aligns across 10 bases. Trimming took 3 bases from V and 3 from J; bases not matched to a gene: 10. Germline lookup yields CDR1 KGHSH and CDR2 LQKENI. This CDR3 is built from 18 residues. Here the CDR3 DNA reads TGTGCCAGCTCACCGACGACAGGGGGCGCGTTGGACACCGGGGAGCTGTTTTTT. Amino acid sequence: CASSPTTGGALDTGELFF.

This clonotype was counted a few times. The chain couples TRBV12-3 or TRBV12-4 to TRBJ2-1, with TRBD1 as a possible D gene (5 bases). The CDR3 is 11 residues long. Trimming left V 5 bases short and J 8 bases short, with 7 bases between. CDR3 loop: CASSQGHEQFF. The CDR3 nucleotides read TGTGCCAGCAGTCAGGGTCATGAGCAGTTCTTC.

This clonotype was seen only a few times. The chain couples TRBV20-1 to TRBJ1-5, with 8 bases aligning to TRBD1. The V and J ends lost 0 bases and 0 bases, in that order; junction bases with no gene match: 10. The germline gives CDR1 DFQATT, CDR2 SNEGSKA (reference sequence). The CDR3 sequence is 18 residues long. In DNA, the CDR3 is TGCAGTGCTAGAGATTCGTCAGGGGGCGCGCATAGCAATCAGCCCCAGCATTTT. The encoded protein is CSARDSSGGAHSNQPQHF.

This clonotype was found a few times. In DNA form, the CDR3 reads TGTGCCAGCTCACCAAAGGTTAAACTCCCGGGGGACAGGACCTTC. Protein sequence: CASSPKVKLPGDRTF. The chain has TRBV18 and TRBJ1-2; TRBD1 aligns across 8 bases. Germline V gene data show CDR1 as KGHSH and CDR2 as LQKENI. The length of the CDR3 is 15 residues. V gave up 2 bases and J gave up 14 bases; unmatched junction bases: 16.

Remarks on this clonotype: Being one base from a much bigger clone, this may be a read error. The gene calls are TRBV7-6 and TRBJ1-3; D gene unclear. Germline V gene data show CDR1 as SGHVS and CDR2 as FNYEAQ. The V gene lost 0 bases and the J gene lost 0 bases, with 6 bases spanning the gap. The CDR3 runs to 15 residues. CDR3 in DNA: TGTGCCAGCAGCTTAGCCAGCCTCTCTGGAAACACCATATATTTT. Translating it yields CASSLASLSGNTIYF.

The chain carries TRBV6-6 and TRBJ2-2; no reliable D call. Trimming left V 2 bases short and J 0 bases short, with 13 bases between. Germline CDR1 reads MNHNY; CDR2 reads SVGAGI (reference sequence). The CDR3 extends over 17 amino acids. The CDR3 coding sequence is TGTGCCAGCAGTTACCCCCTTTCCCCGCCGAACACCGGGGAGCTGTTTTTT. Translation gives CASSYPLSPPNTGELFF.

This clonotype was picked up one time. The chain employs TRBV14 and TRBJ1-4; D remains unclear. The CDR3 is 13 amino acids. Trimming stripped 3 bases from V and 5 bases from J, with 7 bases between. Germline V gene sequence: CDR1 SGHDN, CDR2 FVKESK. The CDR3 coding sequence is TGTGCCAGCAGCCACTTGAAGAATGAAAAACTGTTTTTT. Encoded protein: CASSHLKNEKLFF.

J is TRBJ1-1 and V is TRBV5-1; D remains ambiguous. This CDR3 is built from 13 residues. Trimming removed 0 bases at V and 8 bases at J, with 11 bases between. From germline, CDR1 is SGHRS and CDR2 YFSETQ. The CDR3 here is CASSLGPGREAFF. CDR3 nucleotide sequence: TGCGCCAGCAGCTTGGGTCCGGGCAGGGAAGCTTTCTTT.

The chain employs TRBV7-6 and TRBJ2-3; D is possibly TRBD2 (7 bases). Germline V lookup: CDR1 SGHVS, CDR2 FNYEAQ. Trimming took off 2 bases at V and 4 bases at J, with 19 bases between the two ends. There are 17 residues in the CDR3. CDR3 nucleotide sequence: TGTGCCAGCAGCTTATTCGAGTGGGGGGGCCCCCCAGATACGCAGTATTTT. Protein sequence: CASSLFEWGGPPDTQYF. The full variable domain, its missing parts supplied by reference TRBV7-6 and TRBJ2-3, is GAGVSQSPRYKVTKRGQDVALRCDPISGHVSLYWYRQALGQGPEFLTYFNYEAQQDKSGLPNDRFSAERPEGSISTLTIQRTEQRDSAMYRCASSLFEWGGPPDTQYFGPGTRLTVL.

Points on this clonotype: A single base separates this from a much larger clone, so it may be a read error. The rearrangement uses TRBV7-2 and TRBJ2-1; D ambiguous. The CDR3 runs to 15 residues. Germline values: CDR1 SGHTA, CDR2 FQGNSA. The V gene lost 1 base and the J gene lost 7 bases, with 14 bases spanning the gap. The CDR3 is CTSSLEYPRNNEQFF. The DNA of the CDR3 is TGTACCAGCAGCTTAGAATACCCTCGTAATAATGAGCAGTTCTTC.

The rearrangement joins TRBV10-3 to TRBJ2-3; 10 positions agree with TRBD2. The CDR3 extends over 15 amino acids. CDR1 ENHRY and CDR2 SYGVKD come from the germline V gene. J gave up 4 bases and V 4 bases, and 5 bases lay outside the gene matches. The CDR3: CAISAGTSDADTQYF. CDR3 nucleotides: TGTGCCATCAGTGCCGGGACTAGCGACGCAGATACGCAGTATTTT.

The J gene is TRBJ2-1, the V gene TRBV24-1; 9 bases agree with TRBD1. Per germline, CDR1 KGHDR and CDR2 SFDVKD. The CDR3 has 13 residues. V lost 7 bases and J lost 8; bases outside the gene matches: 5. CDR3 protein: CATRAGQGDEQFF. In nucleotides, the CDR3 is TGTGCCACCAGGGCGGGACAGGGTGATGAGCAGTTCTTC.

This clonotype was detected only a few times. The chain employs TRBV2 and TRBJ1-1; TRBD1 might be the D (5 bases). V gave up 7 bases and J gave up 4 bases, with 16 bases separating them. The germline V gene has CDR1 SNHLY and CDR2 FYNNEI. The CDR3 spans 14 residues. Here the CDR3 reads CASNGQGFSTEAFF. The CDR3 DNA reads as TGTGCCAGCAACGGGCAGGGTTTCAGCACTGAAGCTTTCTTT.